This T cell receptor (beta chain) came from a study of post-analysis software for immune sequencing data. Study-level background: Courses of disease covered relapsing-remitting, secondary progressive and progressive-relapsing multiple sclerosis.

V dropped 0 bases and J dropped 1 base, with 22 bases sitting between them. The CDR3 has 18 residues. Germline CDR1 is DFQATT and CDR2 is SNEGSKA (reference sequence). With respect to this clonotype: Its antigen is unknown.

The study, taken as a whole, reports: Higher frequency in patients than in controls was seen for about five TRBV segments, with TRBV5-6, TRBV5-1 and TRBV20-1 among them. Under F measure analysis, samples from one preparation batch co-clustered strongly. The study found significantly lower normalized Chao1 diversity in multiple sclerosis patients than in controls.

Every TCR beta cDNA library bore unique molecular identifiers. Starting from approximately 1 to 10 million T cells, the study yielded about 540,000 cDNA molecules. MiXCR was run by TCRdb on the PCR reads, yielding one entry per CDR3 protein. The sample shows fewer than 850,000 distinct CDR3 sequences, 30% of them seen only once. Sequencing was done on a sample of blood. This chain links TRBV20-1 with TRBJ2-7, with D possibly matching TRBD2 (5 bases). The receptor's source is a girl aged 10 to 17 with multiple sclerosis. The CDR3 spells CSARDRRGIVWESYEQYF. In nucleotides, the CDR3 is TGCAGTGCTAGAGATCGGAGAGGGATAGTCTGGGAATCCTACGAGCAGTACTTC.